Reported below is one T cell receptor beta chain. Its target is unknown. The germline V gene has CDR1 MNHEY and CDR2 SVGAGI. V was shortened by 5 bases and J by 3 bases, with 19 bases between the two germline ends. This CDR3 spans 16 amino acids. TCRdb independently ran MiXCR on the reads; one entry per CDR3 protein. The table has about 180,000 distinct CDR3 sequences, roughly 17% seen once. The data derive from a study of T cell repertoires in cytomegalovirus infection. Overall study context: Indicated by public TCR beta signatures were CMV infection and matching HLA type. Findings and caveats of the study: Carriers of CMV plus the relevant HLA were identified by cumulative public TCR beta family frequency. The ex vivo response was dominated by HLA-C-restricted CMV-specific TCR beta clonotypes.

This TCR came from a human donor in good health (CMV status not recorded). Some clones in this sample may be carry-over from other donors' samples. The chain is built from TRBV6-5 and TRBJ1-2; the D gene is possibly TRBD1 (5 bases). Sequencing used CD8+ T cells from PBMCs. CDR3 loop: CASSQGGADHYYGYTF. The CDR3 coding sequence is TGTGCCAGCAGTCAGGGAGGGGCCGACCACTACTATGGCTACACCTTC.